This passage covers 5 T cell receptor beta chains from one sample sequenced in a study of T cells expressing NK-cell markers. TCRdb reprocessed the 5' RACE reads and keeps a single row for each CDR3 protein, giving no DNA. This table holds fewer than 400,000 distinct CDR3 sequences. The material sequenced was blood T cells: a sorted CD56 or NKG2C T cell subset, CD4+ or CD8+ T cells, or bulk PBMC T cells (not recorded which). The receptor set was obtained from a woman aged 50 to 60 in good health.

The rearrangement joins TRBV28 to TRBJ1-5; TCRdb indicates TRBD1, and absent DNA this call remains unverified. CDR1 and CDR2 (germline): MDHEN, SYDVKM. The CDR3 runs 15 residues. CDR3 in amino acids: CASSPGTAYNQPQHF.

The rearrangement links TRBV5-1 to TRBJ1-1; as DNA is missing, the TRBD1 call by TCRdb cannot be tested. From germline, CDR1 is SGHRS and CDR2 YFSETQ. The CDR3 consists of 12 residues. The CDR3 spells CASSLTGGEAFF. Combining the CDR3 with reference TRBV5-1 and TRBJ1-1 gives the whole variable domain KAGVTQTPRYLIKTRGQQVTLSCSPISGHRSVSWYQQTPGQGLQFLFEYFSETQRNKGNFPGRFSGRQFSNSRSEMNVSTLELGDSALYLCASSLTGGEAFFGQGTRLTVV.

The chain uses TRBV3-1 and TRBJ2-1; TCRdb's D call, TRBD1, is unchecked because there is no DNA. Germline V gives CDR1 LGHDT, CDR2 YNNKEL (reference sequence). This CDR3 has 17 amino acids. The CDR3 protein is CASSQEGVLSSYNEQFF.

The chain joins TRBV5-1 to TRBJ1-1. Germline CDR1 and CDR2: SGHRS and YFSETQ. The CDR3 runs 14 residues. The CDR3 reads CASSLVVDGNEAFF.

The V and J genes are TRBV20-1 and TRBJ2-1; the D call of TRBD2 rests on TCRdb alone, since no DNA is present to check it. Germline CDR1 reads DFQATT; CDR2 reads SNEGSKA (reference sequence). The CDR3 covers 16 residues. The CDR3 here is CSARNSGTSGREEQFF.